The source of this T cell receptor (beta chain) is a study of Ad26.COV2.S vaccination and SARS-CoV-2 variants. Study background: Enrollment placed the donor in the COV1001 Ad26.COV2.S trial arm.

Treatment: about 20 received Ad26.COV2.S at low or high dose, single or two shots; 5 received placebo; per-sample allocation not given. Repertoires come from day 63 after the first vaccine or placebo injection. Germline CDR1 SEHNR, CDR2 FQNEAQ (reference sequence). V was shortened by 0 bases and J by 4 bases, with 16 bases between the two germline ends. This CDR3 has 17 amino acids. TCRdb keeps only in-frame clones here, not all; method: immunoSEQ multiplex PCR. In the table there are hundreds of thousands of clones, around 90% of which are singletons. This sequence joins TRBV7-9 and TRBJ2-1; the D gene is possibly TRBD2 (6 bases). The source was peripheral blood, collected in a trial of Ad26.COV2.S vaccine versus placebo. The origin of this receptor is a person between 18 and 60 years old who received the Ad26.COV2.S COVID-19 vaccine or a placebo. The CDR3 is CASSLAVGAGEYNEQFF. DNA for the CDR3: TGTGCCAGCAGCTTAGCGGTGGGAGCGGGCGAATACAATGAGCAGTTCTTC.